Each of the 32 T cell receptor beta chains below was sequenced from the same sample in a study of shared clonotypes between healthy human individuals. TCRdb keeps only in-frame clones here, not all; method: immunoSEQ multiplex PCR. The data contain roughly 770,000 clones, 90% to 98% of them singletons. CD8 cells regarded as naive lacked CD45RO, were positively chosen for CCR7, and omitted terminally differentiated effector memory CD45RA+ cells. The sequenced sample was naive CD8+ T cells sorted from blood. The receptors here all came from a man younger than 45 in good health.

This sequence joins TRBV6-1 and TRBJ2-3, with a tentative D call TRBD1 (6 bases). Germline V gene lookup returns CDR1 MNHNS and CDR2 SASEGT. The V end was cut by 2 bases, the J end by 0 bases, with 12 bases between. This CDR3 has 16 residues. The CDR3 DNA follows: TGTGCCAGCAGTGAATTGGGGACAAAGAGCACAGATACGCAGTATTTT. Its protein product is CASSELGTKSTDTQYF.

This clone was seen just once. The rearrangement links TRBV4-1 to TRBJ2-1; 10 bases are shared with TRBD2. From germline, CDR1 is MGHRA and CDR2 YSYEKL. The V gene end was trimmed by 0 bases and the J gene end by 3 bases; junction bases not matched to a gene: 2. This CDR3 is 16 amino acids long. Written as DNA, the CDR3 is TGCGCCAGCAGCCAAGAACTAGCGGGAAACTACAATGAGCAGTTCTTC. It codes for CASSQELAGNYNEQFF.

The rearrangement joins TRBV28 to TRBJ2-1, with a tentative D call TRBD2 (6 bases). This CDR3 contains 14 residues. Trimming left V 2 bases short and J 5 bases short, with 10 bases between. Germline-derived CDR1 and CDR2 are MDHEN and SYDVKM. The CDR3 sequence is CASSLGAGHNEQFF. The CDR3, as DNA: TGTGCCAGCAGTTTAGGGGCGGGGCACAATGAGCAGTTCTTC.

V is TRBV5-6 and J is TRBJ1-1; D remains unclear. The V gene lost 4 bases and the J gene lost 8 bases, with 9 bases spanning the gap. The CDR3 contains 11 residues. CDR1 is SGHDT, CDR2 YYEEEE, per germline. The CDR3 region has the DNA TGTGCCAGCAGCCGCTCTTTGGAAGCTTTCTTT. Protein product: CASSRSLEAFF.

The chain joins TRBV7-9 to TRBJ2-3; 8 bases match TRBD2. CDR1 SEHNR and CDR2 FQNEAQ come from the germline V gene (reference sequence). Unmatched junction bases numbered 10, after V lost 5 bases and J lost 0 bases. The CDR3 covers 17 residues. CDR3 loop: CASSAPLAGTSTDTQYF. As DNA, the CDR3 is TGTGCCAGCAGCGCCCCCCTAGCGGGTACTAGCACAGATACGCAGTATTTT.

V is TRBV27 and J is TRBJ1-1; D is perhaps TRBD1 (6 bases). This CDR3 is 11 amino acids long. The germline CDR1 and CDR2 sequences are MNHEY and SMNVEV (reference sequence). Trimming stripped 7 bases from V and 6 bases from J, with 9 bases between. In DNA, the CDR3 is TGTGCCAGCACCGGGGGCTCTGAAGCTTTCTTT. It encodes CASTGGSEAFF.

Note on this clone: This same CDR3 is encoded by further DNA sequences in the sample. V and J are TRBV5-1 and TRBJ2-1; TRBD2 matches at 9 bases. V shed 0 bases, J shed 6 bases, and the junction held 4 bases outside the gene matches. Germline V CDR1 and CDR2: SGHRS, YFSETQ. This CDR3 region has 15 residues. The CDR3 is CASSLGTSGPNEQFF. The CDR3 nucleotides are TGCGCCAGCAGCTTGGGTACTAGCGGGCCCAATGAGCAGTTCTTC.

This clone was seen only once. The V call is TRBV5-1, the J call TRBJ2-7; 7 bases are shared with TRBD1. CDR1 is SGHRS and CDR2 is YFSETQ in the germline V gene. V lost 1 base, J lost 4 bases, and 8 bases stayed unmatched. The CDR3 runs to 15 residues. The CDR3 coding sequence is TGCGCCAGCAGCTTGTACCCCGGGACAGATTACGAGCAGTACTTC. Its protein product is CASSLYPGTDYEQYF.

This chain links TRBV27 with TRBJ2-7; no definite D call. CDR1 is MNHEY, CDR2 SMNVEV, per germline (reference sequence). The CDR3 has 15 residues. The germline V and J ends were trimmed by 6 bases and 6 bases, with 21 bases remaining between them. The DNA for the CDR3 is TGTGCCAGCAGCCACCTCCCGCCTTCTGCCAGCGAGCAGTACTTC. This sequence encodes CASSHLPPSASEQYF.

The CDR3 loop is CASSQDGQGEYSNQPQHF. The CDR3 DNA reads TGTGCCAGCAGCCAAGACGGACAGGGGGAGTATAGCAATCAGCCCCAGCATTTT. V usage is TRBV4-2 and J usage is TRBJ1-5; 10 bases are a match to TRBD1. The CDR3 has 18 residues. Trimming at V came to 0 bases and at J to 0 bases, leaving 5 bases not matched to a gene. The germline CDR1 and CDR2 sequences are LGHNA and YNFKEQ.

This chain joins TRBV27 and TRBJ2-7, with D maybe TRBD2 (7 bases). CDR1 is MNHEY, CDR2 SMNVEV, per germline (reference sequence). V was shortened by 5 bases and J by 1 base, with 18 bases between the two germline ends. This CDR3 comprises 16 residues. Here the CDR3 reads CASSPDRGTNSYEQYF. The CDR3 DNA is TGTGCCAGCAGTCCGGATAGGGGGACTAATTCCTACGAGCAGTACTTC.

The chain combines TRBV5-6 with TRBJ2-7; TRBD1 might be the D (6 bases). Germline loops: CDR1 SGHDT, CDR2 YYEEEE. Trimming stripped 2 bases from V and 1 base from J, with 10 bases between. The CDR3 contains 14 residues. The CDR3 region has the DNA TGTGCCAGCAGCTTCGGGACAATGTCCTACGAGCAGTACTTC. Translating it yields CASSFGTMSYEQYF.

The chain uses TRBV10-3 and TRBJ2-2; no firm D call. Germline values: CDR1 ENHRY, CDR2 SYGVKD. Between the trimmed V and J ends, which lost 6 bases and 1 base, there was a span of 9 bases. The CDR3 spans 14 residues. The CDR3, as DNA: TGTGCCATCAGAGATCTATTGAACACCGGGGAGCTGTTTTTT. Its translation is CAIRDLLNTGELFF.

The chain couples TRBV5-8 to TRBJ2-5, with D possibly matching TRBD2 (5 bases). Germline CDR1 and CDR2: SGHTS and YDEGEE. The CDR3 consists of 14 residues. Trimming stripped 4 bases from V and 5 bases from J, with 15 bases between. CDR3 residues: CASSISGRQETQYF. CDR3 in DNA: TGTGCCAGCAGCATCAGCGGCAGGCAGGAGACCCAGTACTTC.

V is TRBV29-1 and J is TRBJ2-7; 11 bases match TRBD2. V dropped 6 bases and J dropped 7; count of bases not matched to a gene: 8. The CDR3 covers 13 residues. Germline loops: CDR1 SQVTM, CDR2 ANQGSEA. CDR3 coding DNA: TGCAGCGTCCAACTAGCGGGAGACGATGAGCAGTACTTC. This gives the protein CSVQLAGDDEQYF.

This chain uses TRBV4-1 with TRBJ1-1; D might be TRBD1 (6 bases). Germline V gives CDR1 MGHRA, CDR2 YSYEKL. The length of the CDR3 is 14 residues. V was trimmed by 6 bases and J by 1 base, leaving 12 bases between them. The chain's CDR3 is CASSRGGANTEAFF. The CDR3 DNA follows: TGCGCCAGCAGTCGCGGGGGGGCGAACACTGAAGCTTTCTTT.

The chain has TRBV27 and TRBJ1-2; 12 bases align to TRBD1. V was pared by 5 bases and J by 5 bases, with 12 bases of the junction left unmatched. Germline V CDR1 and CDR2: MNHEY, SMNVEV (reference sequence). This CDR3 is 17 amino acids long. CDR3 region: CASSPRDRGRGLYGYTF. CDR3 nucleotide sequence: TGTGCCAGCAGTCCGCGGGACAGGGGGCGAGGGCTGTATGGCTACACCTTC.

The rearrangement uses TRBV5-4 and TRBJ2-7; tentatively, D is TRBD1 (5 bases). CDR1 is SGHNT, CDR2 YYREEE, per germline (reference sequence). The V and J ends lost 2 bases and 0 bases respectively, with 9 bases between them. CDR3 length: 14 amino acids. CDR3 region: CASSFQGSSYEQYF. For the CDR3, the DNA is TGTGCCAGCAGCTTCCAGGGTAGCTCCTACGAGCAGTACTTC. The full variable domain, in which reference TRBV5-4 and TRBJ2-7 provide the parts outside the CDR3, is ETGVTQSPTHLIKTRGQQVTLRCSSQSGHNTVSWYQQALGQGPQFIFQYYREEENGRGNFPPRFSGLQFPNYSSELNVNALELDDSALYLCASSFQGSSYEQYFGPGTRLTVT.

The chain is built from TRBV7-9 and TRBJ2-1; D gene unclear. This CDR3 has 14 amino acids. The V and J ends lost 2 bases and 7 bases respectively, with 12 bases between them. Germline CDR1 reads SEHNR; CDR2 reads FQNEAQ (reference sequence). CDR3 coding DNA: TGTGCCAGCAGCTTAATTGGCACGGAGAATGAGCAGTTCTTC. Protein sequence: CASSLIGTENEQFF.

Of note for this clone: This specimen includes other DNA sequences encoding the same CDR3. The J gene is TRBJ2-7, the V gene TRBV5-4; D uncertain. The CDR3 runs to 13 residues. Per germline, CDR1 SGHNT and CDR2 YYREEE (reference sequence). V lost 0 bases to trimming and J lost 0 bases, with 4 bases between them. CDR3 in amino acids: CASSLEGSYEQYF. Here the CDR3 DNA reads TGTGCCAGCAGCTTGGAAGGCTCCTACGAGCAGTACTTC.

The chain carries TRBV29-1 and TRBJ2-5, with 12 bases fitting TRBD2. In germline, CDR1 is SQVTM, CDR2 ANQGSEA. V was pared by 5 bases and J by 4 bases, with 2 bases of the junction left unmatched. This CDR3 is built from 13 residues. Here the CDR3 DNA reads TGCAGCGTTCGACTAGCGGGAGCAGAGACCCAGTACTTC. Protein sequence: CSVRLAGAETQYF.

J is TRBJ1-1 and V is TRBV4-1; no firm D call. Germline loops: CDR1 MGHRA, CDR2 YSYEKL. The CDR3 contains 19 residues. V lost 4 bases to trimming and J lost 0 bases, with 24 bases between them. Written as DNA, the CDR3 is TGCGCCAGCAGCCTTCCCGGACCCACTGAGGCCCAAATGAACACTGAAGCTTTCTTT. Translating gives CASSLPGPTEAQMNTEAFF.

Regarding this clone: In the same sample, other DNA sequences code for this CDR3. The chain combines TRBV6-5 with TRBJ2-7; the match to TRBD1 covers 10 bases. The CDR3 is 14 amino acids. Germline lookup yields CDR1 MNHEY and CDR2 SVGAGI. Trimming took 4 bases from V and 4 from J; bases not matched to a gene: 4. The CDR3 sequence is CASSSGTGVYEQYF. In nucleotides, the CDR3 is TGTGCCAGCAGTTCCGGGACAGGGGTATACGAGCAGTACTTC.

The J gene is TRBJ2-3, the V gene TRBV7-3; 8 nucleotides line up with TRBD2. V gave up 5 bases and J gave up 4 bases; unmatched junction bases: 2. The germline CDR1 and CDR2 sequences are SGHTA and FQGTGA. The CDR3 contains 13 residues. CDR3 residues: CASSDGGADTQYF. CDR3 DNA sequence: TGTGCCAGCAGCGACGGGGGGGCAGATACGCAGTATTTT.

This clone showed up just once. The chain joins TRBV6-5 to TRBJ2-7; maybe TRBD1 (8 bases). CDR3 length: 15 amino acids. V was shortened by 5 bases and J by 3 bases, with 17 bases between the two germline ends. CDR1 is MNHEY and CDR2 is SVGAGI in the germline V gene. Here the CDR3 DNA reads TGTGCCAGCAGTCCAACGACAGGGGACTACTACGAGCAGTACTTC. This codes for CASSPTTGDYYEQYF.

The V and J genes are TRBV7-3 and TRBJ2-2, with TRBD2 matching over 10 bases. CDR1 and CDR2 from the germline V gene are SGHTA and FQGTGA. Unmatched junction bases numbered 11, after V lost 3 bases and J lost 4 bases. The CDR3 covers 18 residues. CDR3 coding DNA: TGTGCCAGCAGCTTTAGTGCCAGCGGGAGGGGAGTCACCGGGGAGCTGTTTTTT. As protein: CASSFSASGRGVTGELFF.

V and J are TRBV30 and TRBJ1-4, with TRBD1 as a possible D gene (5 bases). Trimming cost V 0 bases and J 8 bases, with 16 bases left between them. Germline assignment: CDR1 GTSNPN and CDR2 SVGIG (reference sequence). The length of the CDR3 is 15 residues. CDR3 nucleotides: TGTGCCTGGAGTGTTGGGGCAGGGTCTCCCGAAAAACTGTTTTTT. Amino acids: CAWSVGAGSPEKLFF.

The CDR3: CSVSVITYEQYF. In DNA, the CDR3 is TGCAGCGTTTCCGTAATTACATACGAGCAGTACTTC. The gene calls are TRBV29-1 and TRBJ2-7; no reliable D call. Trimming stripped 5 bases from V and 4 bases from J, with 12 bases between. CDR1 and CDR2 from the germline V gene are SQVTM and ANQGSEA. The CDR3 contains 12 residues.

The gene calls are TRBV27 and TRBJ1-1; D is possibly TRBD1 (5 bases). Germline V lookup: CDR1 MNHEY, CDR2 SMNVEV (reference sequence). The CDR3 consists of 11 residues. Trimming stripped 3 bases from V and 11 bases from J, with 10 bases between. CDR3 nucleotide sequence: TGTGCCAGCAGTTTTGAGGGGACGGCTTTCTTT. Translating gives CASSFEGTAFF.

The chain has TRBV27 and TRBJ1-5; no reliable D call. The ends were cut back, 3 bases at V and 4 bases at J, with 10 bases in the middle. Germline V lookup: CDR1 MNHEY, CDR2 SMNVEV (reference sequence). The CDR3 totals 14 residues. This CDR3 reads CASSFSPQNQPQHF. DNA for the CDR3: TGTGCCAGCAGTTTTTCCCCACAGAATCAGCCCCAGCATTTT.

The chain is built from TRBV13 and TRBJ2-2; TRBD2 is a possible D gene (6 bases). This CDR3 is built from 15 residues. V lost 2 bases to trimming and J lost 6 bases, with 13 bases between them. Germline V lookup: CDR1 PRHDT, CDR2 FYEKMQ (reference sequence). The CDR3 spells CASSLPQLAPGELFF. Here the CDR3 DNA reads TGTGCCAGCAGCTTACCCCAACTAGCACCCGGGGAGCTGTTTTTT.

On this clone: Other DNA variants within this sample encode the same CDR3. The V call is TRBV10-3, the J call TRBJ1-5; unclear D gene. The CDR3 sequence is 15 residues long. Germline loops: CDR1 ENHRY, CDR2 SYGVKD. V lost 0 bases, J lost 0 bases, and 6 bases lay in between. CDR3 DNA sequence: TGTGCCATCAGTGAGTCAGGGAATAGCAATCAGCCCCAGCATTTT. Its translation: CAISESGNSNQPQHF.